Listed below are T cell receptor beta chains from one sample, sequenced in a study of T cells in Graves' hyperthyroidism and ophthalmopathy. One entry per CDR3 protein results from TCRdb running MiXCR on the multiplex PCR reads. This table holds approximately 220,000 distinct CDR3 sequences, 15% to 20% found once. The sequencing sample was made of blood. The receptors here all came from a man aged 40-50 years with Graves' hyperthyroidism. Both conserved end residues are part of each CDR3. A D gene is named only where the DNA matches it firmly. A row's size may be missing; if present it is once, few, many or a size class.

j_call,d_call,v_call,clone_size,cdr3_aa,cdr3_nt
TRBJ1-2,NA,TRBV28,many,CASWVPQGGYTF,TGTGCCAGCTGGGTTCCGCAGGGAGGCTACACCTTC
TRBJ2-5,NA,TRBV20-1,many,CSARDWRKQETQYF,TGCAGTGCTAGAGATTGGCGGAAACAAGAGACCCAGTACTTC
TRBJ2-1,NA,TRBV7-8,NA,CASSPSDRNNEQFF,TGTGCCAGCAGCCCGTCGGACAGAAACAATGAGCAGTTCTTC
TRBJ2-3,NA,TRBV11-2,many,CASSRDRFTDTQYF,TGTGCCAGCAGCCGTGACCGGTTCACAGATACGCAGTATTTT
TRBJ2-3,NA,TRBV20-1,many,CSATAMSGETDTQYF,TGCAGTGCTACCGCAATGTCAGGGGAAACAGATACGCAGTATTTT
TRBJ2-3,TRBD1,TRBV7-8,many,CASRSDRGADTQYF,TGTGCCAGCAGGTCGGACAGGGGGGCAGATACGCAGTATTTT
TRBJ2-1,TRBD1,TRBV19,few,CASSMTPGGSEQFF,TGTGCCAGTAGTATGACCCCAGGGGGTAGTGAGCAGTTCTTC
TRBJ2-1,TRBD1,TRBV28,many,CASSWRQGHPSYNEQFF,TGTGCCAGCAGTTGGCGACAGGGCCACCCATCCTACAATGAGCAGTTCTTC
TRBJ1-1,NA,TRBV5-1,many,CASSLGGEDTEAFF,TGCGCCAGCAGCTTGGGAGGGGAGGACACTGAAGCTTTCTTT
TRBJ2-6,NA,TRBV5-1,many,CASSLAGAGANVLTF,TGCGCCAGCAGCCTGGCGGGCGCCGGGGCCAACGTCCTGACTTTC